A single sample is the source of the 22 T cell receptor beta chains below, sequenced in a study of control samples from healthy donors and cancer patients. TCRdb's table, derived via immunoSEQ multiplex PCR, lists solely in-frame clones and lacks some. This table holds around 130,000 clones, over 75% found once. The material sequenced was blood. These receptors came from a man aged 50 to 59 in good health.

Comment on this clone: Other nucleotide sequences in the sample specify the same CDR3. The chain couples TRBV5-3 to TRBJ2-7; 7 nucleotides agree with TRBD2. TRBV5-3 is an ORF, and what it does is uncertain. V gave up 6 bases and J gave up 6 bases; unmatched junction bases: 15. The CDR3 is 15 amino acids. CDR3 protein: CARIRRGLPGGEQYF. The CDR3 nucleotides read TGTGCCAGAATCCGGAGGGGACTCCCGGGGGGCGAGCAGTACTTC.

This chain links TRBV19 with TRBJ1-1; no definite D call. The CDR3 runs 14 residues. V dropped 8 bases and J dropped 2 bases, with 15 bases sitting between them. Looked up from germline, CDR1 is LNHDA and CDR2 is SQIVND (reference sequence). Here the CDR3 reads CASRYTPLNTEAFF. CDR3 nucleotides: TGTGCCAGTCGCTATACACCTCTAAACACTGAAGCTTTCTTT.

The genes are TRBV5-4 and TRBJ2-7; D may be TRBD1 (6 bases). CDR3 length: 14 residues. V lost 5 bases, J lost 0 bases, and 12 bases lay in between. CDR1 is SGHNT and CDR2 is YYREEE in the germline V gene (reference sequence). CDR3 DNA: TGTGCCAGCAGATTCGGACAGAGCTCCTACGAGCAGTACTTC. This gives the protein CASRFGQSSYEQYF.

V and J are TRBV19 and TRBJ2-2, with a weak D call TRBD2 (5 bases). The CDR3 totals 16 residues. V was cut by 7 bases and J by 2 bases, with 17 bases left in between. CDR1 LNHDA and CDR2 SQIVND come from the germline V gene (reference sequence). CDR3 DNA sequence: TGTGCCAGTAACCCAAGTAGACTATTCAACACCGGGGAGCTGTTTTTT. This translates into CASNPSRLFNTGELFF.

The rearrangement joins TRBV4-1 to TRBJ1-2; weak D call: TRBD1 (5 bases). Between the trimmed V and J ends, which lost 1 base and 0 bases, there was a span of 24 bases. This CDR3 comprises 20 residues. Looked up from germline, CDR1 is MGHRA and CDR2 is YSYEKL. CDR3 sequence: CASSQGILRGAKPTNYGYTF. For the CDR3, the DNA is TGCGCCAGCAGCCAAGGCATACTTAGAGGGGCGAAGCCAACTAACTATGGCTACACCTTC.

The DNA of the CDR3 is TGTGCCAGCAGTTTCCTCCGACTAGTAACAGATACGCAGTATTTT. Translation: CASSFLRLVTDTQYF. This sequence joins TRBV28 and TRBJ2-3; the D gene is possibly TRBD2 (6 bases). The CDR3 runs to 15 residues. The germline V and J ends were trimmed by 3 bases and 3 bases, with 13 bases remaining between them. Germline V gives CDR1 MDHEN, CDR2 SYDVKM. The variable domain in full, completed from reference TRBV28 and TRBJ2-3, reads DVKVTQSSRYLVKRTGEKVFLECVQDMDHENMFWYRQDPGLGLRLIYFSYDVKMKEKGDIPEGYSVSREKKERFSLILESASTNQTSMYLCASSFLRLVTDTQYFGPGTRLTVL.

The V call is TRBV19, the J call TRBJ2-1; D possibly corresponds to TRBD2 (5 bases). The CDR3 length is 15 residues. V lost 5 bases to trimming and J lost 5 bases, with 16 bases between them. In germline, CDR1 is LNHDA, CDR2 SQIVND (reference sequence). CDR3 amino acids: CASSRFRGGNNEQFF. The CDR3 bases are TGTGCCAGTAGTCGTTTCCGAGGAGGCAACAATGAGCAGTTCTTC.

This chain connects TRBV3-1 (or the pseudogene TRBV3-2) to TRBJ2-7; 9 bases match TRBD1. V lost 0 bases, J lost 0 bases, and 12 bases stayed unmatched. Germline CDR1 is LGHDT and CDR2 is YNNKEL (reference sequence). The CDR3 sequence is 19 residues long. CDR3 loop: CASSQEDGVLDRGSYEQYF. The CDR3, as DNA: TGTGCCAGCAGCCAAGAAGACGGGGTATTGGACAGGGGCTCCTACGAGCAGTACTTC.

The chain joins TRBV28 to TRBJ2-6, with TRBD1 as a possible D gene (5 bases). V was shortened by 7 bases and J by 1 base, with 20 bases between the two germline ends. Germline V CDR1 and CDR2: MDHEN, SYDVKM. This CDR3 is 18 amino acids long. The CDR3 sequence is CASTQGPGIYSGANVLTF. The CDR3 bases are TGTGCCAGCACCCAAGGTCCAGGGATTTATTCTGGGGCCAACGTCCTGACTTTC.

J is TRBJ2-5 and V is TRBV19; 10 bases are shared with TRBD2. The CDR3 consists of 17 residues. The J segment lost 5 bases and the V segment lost 1 base, leaving 10 bases of the junction unmatched. Per the germline V gene, CDR1 is LNHDA and CDR2 is SQIVND (reference sequence). The CDR3 region is CASSIGGSGGPGETQYF. The CDR3 DNA follows: TGTGCCAGTAGTATAGGAGGTAGCGGGGGGCCGGGTGAGACCCAGTACTTC.

The chain has TRBV14 and TRBJ1-2; D unclear. The germline gives CDR1 SGHDN, CDR2 FVKESK. V was clipped by 0 bases and J by 2 bases, with 4 bases between them. CDR3 length: 13 amino acids. Written as DNA, the CDR3 is TGTGCCAGCAGCCAAGACGTCAACTATGGCTACACCTTC. This encodes CASSQDVNYGYTF.

The chain employs TRBV7-6 and TRBJ1-1; 7 bases fit TRBD1. Trimming cost V 4 bases and J 4 bases; bases outside gene matches: 6. This CDR3 comprises 14 residues. Germline CDR1 SGHVS, CDR2 FNYEAQ. CDR3 nucleotides: TGTGCCAGCAGCTGCAGGGGGGGGTTCACTGAAGCTTTCTTT. Protein: CASSCRGGFTEAFF.

The rearrangement uses TRBV29-1 and TRBJ1-4; D perhaps matches TRBD1 (5 bases). Germline-derived CDR1 and CDR2 are SQVTM and ANQGSEA. The CDR3 length is 14 residues. Trimming shortened V by 3 bases and J by 7 bases, and 15 bases separated the two germline ends. The CDR3 DNA sequence: TGCAGCGTTGACGGGGGGAACGAGCGTGAAAAACTGTTTTTT. It codes for CSVDGGNEREKLFF.

This rearrangement joins TRBV7-9 to TRBJ1-1; D gene uncertain. The CDR3 consists of 12 residues. Trimming pared 5 bases from V and 6 bases from J, leaving 10 bases between. Germline values: CDR1 SEHNR, CDR2 FQNEAQ (reference sequence). CDR3 protein: CASSPFAAEAFF. CDR3 DNA sequence: TGTGCCAGCAGCCCCTTCGCGGCTGAAGCTTTCTTT.

The chain recombines TRBV7-8 with TRBJ2-5; D may be TRBD1 (5 bases). The length of the CDR3 is 14 residues. The V and J ends lost 2 bases and 4 bases respectively, with 11 bases between them. Germline CDR1 reads SGHVS; CDR2 reads FQNEAQ. CDR3 protein: CASSLTVQGETQYF. CDR3 DNA sequence: TGTGCCAGCAGCTTAACTGTGCAGGGAGAGACCCAGTACTTC.

This clone has a handful of counts. The chain has TRBV9 and TRBJ2-5; D remains unclear. Trimming took off 0 bases at V and 4 bases at J, with 10 bases between the two ends. The germline CDR1 and CDR2 sequences are SGDLS and YYNGEE. The CDR3 length is 14 residues. In nucleotides, the CDR3 is TGTGCCAGCAGCGTAGCTGGGTCAAGAGAGACCCAGTACTTC. Its protein product is CASSVAGSRETQYF.

The V call is TRBV28, the J call TRBJ2-5; perhaps TRBD1 as D (6 bases). CDR3 size: 15 residues. Germline assignment: CDR1 MDHEN and CDR2 SYDVKM. Trimming removed 2 bases at V and 5 bases at J, with 15 bases between. The CDR3 here is CASSLKRTVVETQYF. The CDR3 DNA reads TGTGCCAGCAGTTTAAAGCGGACAGTCGTCGAGACCCAGTACTTC. Using reference TRBV28 and TRBJ2-5 for the parts outside the CDR3, the full variable domain is DVKVTQSSRYLVKRTGEKVFLECVQDMDHENMFWYRQDPGLGLRLIYFSYDVKMKEKGDIPEGYSVSREKKERFSLILESASTNQTSMYLCASSLKRTVVETQYFGPGTRLLVL.

V gene TRBV5-5 combines with J gene TRBJ1-5, with TRBD1 as a possible D gene (6 bases). The CDR3 has 15 amino acids. V gave up 0 bases and J gave up 6 bases, with 13 bases separating them. The germline V gene encodes CDR1 SGHKS and CDR2 YYEKEE (reference sequence). For the CDR3, the DNA is TGTGCCAGCAGCTTGGCACAGGGTGGAGGTCAGCCCCAGCATTTT. Protein: CASSLAQGGGQPQHF. Drawing the rest from reference TRBV5-5 and TRBJ1-5, the complete variable domain is DAGVTQSPTHLIKTRGQQVTLRCSPISGHKSVSWYQQVLGQGPQFIFQYYEKEERGRGNFPDRFSARQFPNYSSELNVNALLLGDSALYLCASSLAQGGGQPQHFGDGTRLSIL.

The rearrangement joins TRBV10-2 to TRBJ2-1; TRBD2 matches at 11 bases. The CDR3 extends over 13 amino acids. CDR1 is WSHSY, CDR2 SAAADI, per germline. The trim removed 2 bases at V and 12 bases at J, leaving 3 bases unmatched. This CDR3 reads CASSELAGGAQFF. The CDR3 DNA follows: TGCGCCAGCAGTGAGCTAGCGGGGGGAGCGCAGTTCTTC.

The chain recombines TRBV11-1 with TRBJ2-3; tentatively, D is TRBD2 (5 bases). CDR1 and CDR2 from the germline V gene are SGHAT and FQDESV (reference sequence). V lost 3 bases, J lost 6 bases, and 13 bases lay in between. There are 14 residues in the CDR3. In nucleotides, the CDR3 is TGTGCCAGCAGCTTTTCCAGGTCTAGCGATACGCAGTATTTT. Translating it yields CASSFSRSSDTQYF.

V is TRBV19 and J is TRBJ2-1; no reliable D call. This CDR3 spans 12 amino acids. Trimming took 5 bases from V and 8 from J, leaving 10 bases between them. Germline loops: CDR1 LNHDA, CDR2 SQIVND (reference sequence). For the CDR3, the DNA is TGTGCCAGTAGTCTCATAAATTATGAGCAGTTCTTC. Translation: CASSLINYEQFF. Variable domain in full (rest from reference TRBV19 and TRBJ2-1): DGGITQSPKYLFRKEGQNVTLSCEQNLNHDAMYWYRQDPGQGLRLIYYSQIVNDFQKGDIAEGYSVSREKKESFPLTVTSAQKNPTAFYLCASSLINYEQFFGPGTRLTVL.

The chain joins TRBV7-3 to TRBJ2-2; D is uncertain. This CDR3 has 14 amino acids. The V and J ends lost 2 bases and 8 bases respectively, with 12 bases between them. Germline V gene sequence: CDR1 SGHTA, CDR2 FQGTGA. In DNA, the CDR3 is TGTGCCAGCAGCTTAGGGCCCCTCGCGGGGGAGCTGTTTTTT. Encoded protein: CASSLGPLAGELFF.